The 18 T cell receptor beta chains listed next were all sequenced from one sample in a study of T-cell reconstitution after alpha-beta-depleted transplantation in children. The library targeted TCRbeta and was prepared with unique molecular identifiers. TCRdb itself ran the PCR reads through MiXCR, one entry per CDR3 protein. This sample carries approximately 300,000 distinct CDR3 sequences, roughly 11% of them seen once, and the ten largest clones take roughly a quarter. The input for sequencing was peripheral blood, taken 180 days after TCRalphabeta/CD19-depleted stem cell transplant. Receptor source: a male patient aged 2 to 10 who had a stem cell transplant for chronic granulomatous disease, so the T cells may come from the graft donor.

This clonotype appeared many times. The rearrangement joins TRBV24-1 to TRBJ2-7, with TRBD1 matching over 9 bases. The germline V gene has CDR1 KGHDR and CDR2 SFDVKD. The trim removed 4 bases at V and 3 bases at J, leaving 9 bases unmatched. The CDR3 totals 16 residues. CDR3 amino acids: CATSDTPGTGNYEQYF. The CDR3 bases are TGTGCCACCAGTGACACGCCCGGGACAGGGAACTACGAGCAGTACTTC.

For this clonotype: With a much larger clone just one base away, this may be a read error. J is TRBJ2-7 and V is TRBV7-3; D is possibly TRBD1 (6 bases). Germline V gene lookup returns CDR1 SGHTA and CDR2 FQGTGA. This CDR3 region has 15 residues. This CDR3 is CAGSLGPGASYEQYF. DNA of the CDR3: TGTGCCGGCAGCTTAGGTCCAGGGGCCTCCTACGAGCAGTACTTC.

This clonotype has just one count. It may be a read error: a sequence one base away is much more abundant. The chain links TRBV10-3 to TRBJ2-7; D remains unclear. V dropped 8 bases and J dropped 3 bases, with 17 bases sitting between them. Germline CDR1 ENHRY, CDR2 SYGVKD. The CDR3 has 14 residues. DNA for the CDR3: TGTGCCATCCGCCTATCACCAAACTACTACGAGCAGTACTTC. Translated, it gives CAIRLSPNYYEQYF.

This clonotype was counted ten times or more. The V gene is TRBV7-2, the J gene TRBJ2-1; 8 bases map to TRBD2. V shed 7 bases, J shed 5 bases, and the junction held 4 bases outside the gene matches. CDR3 size: 13 residues. The germline CDR1 and CDR2 sequences are SGHTA and FQGNSA. CDR3 region: CASMAGGHNEQFF. The CDR3 DNA reads TGTGCCAGCATGGCGGGGGGCCACAATGAGCAGTTCTTC.

In this sample, this clonotype turned up many times. V and J are TRBV28 and TRBJ2-1; TRBD2 aligns across 9 bases. The ends lost 6 bases at V and 8 bases at J; junction bases unmatched: 17. Germline-derived CDR1 and CDR2 are MDHEN and SYDVKM. The CDR3 is 17 amino acids. CDR3: CASSSNRGLANSDEQFF. The CDR3 DNA is TGTGCCAGCAGCTCAAACCGGGGACTAGCAAATTCGGATGAGCAGTTCTTC.

In its sample, this clonotype was seen many times. V is TRBV28 and J is TRBJ2-3, with D tentatively TRBD1 or TRBD2 (5 bases each). The CDR3 is 14 residues long. Germline assignment: CDR1 MDHEN and CDR2 SYDVKM. Trimming took off 10 bases at V and 11 bases at J, with 25 bases between the two ends. CDR3 sequence: CATTPGAHLSEQYF. CDR3 sequence (DNA): TGTGCCACCACCCCCGGGGCCCACCTAAGTGAGCAGTATTTT.

This clonotype has just one count. A read error may be the cause here, since a much bigger clone is one base away. This sequence joins TRBV6-2 or TRBV6-3 and TRBJ2-1; 8 positions agree with TRBD1. V lost 6 bases and J lost 15; bases outside the gene matches: 7. Germline loops: CDR1 MNHEY, CDR2 SVGEGT. This CDR3 is 11 amino acids long. CDR3 residues: CASRDRGISFF. The CDR3 region has the DNA TGTGCCAGCAGAGACAGGGGTATCTCGTTCTTC.

This clonotype appeared a single time. A much larger clone is a single base away; this may be a read error. The chain is built from TRBV20-1 and TRBJ1-1; 7 bases are a match to TRBD1. Germline V gene data show CDR1 as DFQATT and CDR2 as SNEGSKA (reference sequence). This CDR3 has 14 residues. CDR3 in amino acids: CSTRLRDSLTEAFF. CDR3 DNA sequence: TGCAGTACTAGACTCCGGGACAGTCTAACTGAAGCTTTCTTT.

At least ten counts were recorded for this clonotype. The gene calls are TRBV18 and TRBJ1-6; D unresolved. Germline V gene data show CDR1 as KGHSH and CDR2 as LQKENI. This CDR3 has 14 amino acids. Trimming pared 0 bases from V and 7 bases from J, leaving 7 bases between. The CDR3 protein is CASSPPVGNSPLHF. The CDR3 bases are TGTGCCAGCTCACCACCGGTGGGGAATTCACCCCTCCACTTT.

About this clonotype itself: A clone one base away is much larger, so this may be a read error. The gene calls are TRBV6-7 and TRBJ2-5; the D gene is possibly TRBD2 (6 bases). TRBV6-7 is classed as an ORF, of uncertain function. CDR3 length: 18 residues. For the CDR3, the DNA is TGTACCAGCAGTTTATTGGTCGGGGGAGGAGGATTCGGAGAGACCCAGTACTTC. Encoded protein: CTSSLLVGGGGFGETQYF.

This clonotype was recorded at least ten times. The V and J genes are TRBV4-3 and TRBJ2-3; maybe TRBD2 (6 bases). The V and J ends lost 2 bases and 6 bases respectively, with 15 bases between them. Germline CDR1 and CDR2: LGHNA and YSLEER. The CDR3 consists of 15 residues. This CDR3 is CASSQPGGHLDTQYF. CDR3 in DNA: TGCGCCAGCAGCCAACCCGGGGGTCATTTGGATACGCAGTATTTT.

The rearrangement uses TRBV18 and TRBJ2-3; possible D gene TRBD1, 5 bases. Germline-derived CDR1 and CDR2 are KGHSH and LQKENI. Trimming shortened V by 7 bases and J by 0 bases, and 14 bases separated the two germline ends. The CDR3 is 15 amino acids. CDR3 amino acids: CASFSGWASTDTQYF. CDR3 DNA: TGTGCCAGCTTTTCAGGGTGGGCTAGCACAGATACGCAGTATTTT.

This clonotype was detected only a few times. The CDR3 protein is CASSPPLLAGAEQFF. In DNA, the CDR3 is TGTGCCAGCTCACCACCTTTGCTAGCGGGGGCTGAGCAGTTCTTC. The chain employs TRBV18 and TRBJ2-1, with 10 bases aligning to TRBD2. Trimming took 0 bases from V and 9 from J; bases not matched to a gene: 5. This CDR3 region has 15 residues. Looked up from germline, CDR1 is KGHSH and CDR2 is LQKENI.

This clonotype was found many times. The V gene is TRBV18, the J gene TRBJ1-5; no clear D. The CDR3 has 12 amino acids. Germline CDR1 KGHSH, CDR2 LQKENI. V was pared by 1 base and J by 10 bases, with 8 bases between. The CDR3 sequence is CASSPQVGPQHF. CDR3 in DNA: TGTGCCAGCTCACCACAGGTGGGTCCCCAGCATTTT.

This clonotype has ten or more counts. CDR3 sequence reads: CASSKEPLGAQYF. The CDR3 DNA is TGTGCCAGCAGCAAAGAGCCTCTAGGTGCGCAGTACTTC. The gene calls are TRBV7-6 and TRBJ2-7; no firm D call. The CDR3 length is 13 residues. Trimming shortened V by 5 bases and J by 9 bases, and 17 bases separated the two germline ends. Germline V gives CDR1 SGHVS, CDR2 FNYEAQ.

This clonotype was observed many times. The chain is built from TRBV3-1 and TRBJ2-3; D not certain. Between the trimmed V and J ends, which lost 1 base and 1 base, there was a span of 6 bases. The CDR3 consists of 14 residues. The germline V gene has CDR1 LGHDT and CDR2 YNNKEL (reference sequence). The CDR3 sequence: CASSQARGTDTQYF. The CDR3 DNA reads as TGTGCCAGCAGCCAAGCTAGAGGCACAGATACGCAGTATTTT.

This clonotype was seen ten or more times. The J gene is TRBJ2-7, the V gene TRBV14, with a weak D call TRBD1 (6 bases). Germline assignment: CDR1 SGHDN and CDR2 FVKESK. This CDR3 is 15 amino acids long. Trimming left V 0 bases short and J 5 bases short, with 14 bases between. The chain's CDR3 is CASSQDLQGWNEQYF. The CDR3 DNA is TGTGCCAGCAGCCAAGATCTGCAGGGGTGGAACGAGCAGTACTTC.

This clonotype was detected ten times or more. The V call is TRBV7-8, the J call TRBJ1-6; D not certain. CDR3 size: 15 residues. The V and J ends lost 2 bases and 7 bases respectively, with 12 bases between them. Germline V gene lookup returns CDR1 SGHVS and CDR2 FQNEAQ. The CDR3: CASSLYGDGNSPLHF. CDR3 sequence (DNA): TGTGCCAGCAGCTTATACGGAGATGGAAATTCACCCCTCCACTTT.